This paragraph covers one T cell receptor (beta chain) sequence. This clone has just a few counts. The target of this receptor is not known. No much larger clone is present one base from it, and per-base qualities are unavailable. Library creation used the immunoSEQ multiplex PCR assay. For the multiplex PCR, a mixture combining 60 forward primers for TCR Vbeta segments and 13 reverse primers for TCR Jbeta segments was used. A multiplex PCR assay on genomic DNA amplified the CDR3 region of rearranged TCR beta genes. The amplified TCR beta libraries were sequenced on the Illumina HiSeq System as 87-base-pair reads. Under the source paper's analysis protocol: A later analysis tallied 75 million to 85 million unique TCR beta chains across the 700 or so repertoires, and approximately 11 million of those chains were shared by two or more donors. Raw reads were error-corrected and collapsed into unique sequences with a nearest-neighbor algorithm that merged closely related sequences to remove PCR and sequencing errors. Alignment of CDR3 sequences to IMGT reference sequences was used to assign V, D and J gene segments. For a sequence to be retained, at least a six-nucleotide match to both a V gene segment and a J gene segment was required. Rearrangements were called productive when the CDR3 lacked stop codons and stayed in frame with V and J; all others were non-productive. Following IMGT convention, CDR3 was defined as the stretch from the second conserved V-encoded cysteine to the conserved J-encoded phenylalanine. In an earlier analysis of some 550 of the donors, sequences lacking an unambiguous match to a single V gene segment were excluded. An earlier analysis of 550 to 650 of the donors classified V segments as functional when productive rearrangements were above 56.7% and as segregating when the standard deviation between donors was above 5%. A statistical classification framework was built to diagnose cytomegalovirus status from the catalog of TCR beta chain sequences. In a later analysis, TCR nucleotide sequences were compared against IMGT/GENE-DB human TR gene sequences so that V and J genes could be assigned. The TCRdist pipeline was used in a later analysis to assign CDR3 sequences and most-parsimonious VDJ recombination scenarios. In a later analysis, each TCR beta chain was defined by its CDR3 amino acid sequence together with its V-gene family, and reads lacking a unique V-gene family were excluded. To address suspected cross-contamination and a sequencing artifact, a later analysis removed over 500 highly shared, low-generation-probability nucleotide sequences. In a later analysis, a clonal expansion index was calculated for each public chain from normalized within-repertoire ranks of inferred template counts. In a later analysis, generation probabilities were computed using a VDJ recombination model fitted to out-of-frame rearrangements, and the results were checked against IGoR. Hypergeometric tests were used in a later analysis to score TCR-TCR, TCR-HLA and TCR-CMV co-occurrence, with a repertoire-size bias correction applied to the TCR pairs. False discovery rates were estimated in a later analysis by permuting HLA or CMV assignments 20 times. A later analysis grouped co-occurring TCRs with DBSCAN, adding TCRdist sequence similarity when clustering within HLA-allele-positive subsets. For co-occurrence clustering, repertoires with fewer than 30,000 or more than 120,000 public chains were excluded, along with five repertoires with anomalous nucleotide sharing. The table comes from immuneACCESS by way of TCRdb, which keeps in-frame sequences with V and J called. Part of the clones is missing from these tables; in studies checked, under half for an unresolved V gene and the rest for unknown reasons. The DNA was the basis for D and trimming; V, J and clone size are from that table. The sample table holds 60,000 or so clones, of which about 85% were seen once. The top ten clones comprise around 10% of the sample.

The sample comes from a study of cytomegalovirus exposure and HLA in healthy donors (dated by TCRdb to 2015 to 2018). Context from the whole study: In an earlier analysis of some 550 of the donors, 250 to 350 Gb of sequence data and 90 million to 130 million unique TCR beta sequences from 150 million to 200 million T cells were reported. High-throughput TCR immunosequencing, statistical association of individual TCRs with disease status, and machine learning were combined to predict cytomegalovirus infection status. Among about 360 genotyped donors of the cohort, an average of approximately 240,000 unique TCR beta nucleotide sequences were sequenced per donor, roughly 18% of them non-productive. The study aimed to test whether signatures of past pathogen exposure could be identified by cataloging public T cell receptors. The later analysis used no new phenotypic data to find candidate immune exposures, relying instead on TCR beta sequences and their occurrence across donors. Because of strong linkage in the cohort, roughly five DR-DQ haplotypes were treated as single units for association and clustering. Typing coverage differed by locus: A, B, C, DRB1 and DQB1 were typed in roughly 629-630 donors, DQA1 in 500 to 550, DPA1 in roughly 590, and DPB1 in roughly 450. Alongside the repertoire data, information on donor age, sex, ethnicity and CMV serostatus was compiled. All discovery cohort repertoires had been generated using a single sequencing platform. Besides the first cohort of approximately 710 subjects, a separate validation cohort made up of around 120 different subjects was used. About 310 gigabases of sequencing data and tens of millions of unique TCR sequences were included in an early release covering around 650 HLA-typed donors. To decide whether each TCR beta V gene segment behaved as functional or pseudogenic, an earlier analysis of some 600 of the donors relied on high-throughput TCR beta sequencing. Both class I and class II loci were covered by HLA typing, at four-digit resolution. Genome-wide SNP genotypes for about three fifths of the roughly 670 donors were used in a later genetic analysis, which treated that subset as a discovery cohort. The study profiled the T cell repertoires of approximately 700 subjects by immunosequencing and related them to cytomegalovirus serostatus. A later analysis re-examined previously published TCR beta repertoires from several hundred donors and added high-resolution HLA genotyping to investigate patterns of TCR occurrence. Among the roughly 400 genotyped donors, 81% belonged to the genetic ancestry cluster associated with self-reported Caucasian donors.

What the authors observed across the whole study: A later genetic analysis reported fewer N-insertions in productive TCRs among donors in an Asian-associated ancestry cluster than the approximately 700-donor mean. Linkage disequilibrium might explain the correlated functional status among segregating V segments, but an unknown experimental factor could not be excluded. CMV serostatus was the only immune exposure information available for the cohort. A later analysis found that TCR association rates varied across HLA loci, with DRB1 alleles showing the most associated TCRs and HLA-C alleles the fewest. In a later analysis, about 17,000 TCR beta sequences were associated with specific HLA alleles at a false discovery rate of 0.05. Some IMGT-functional V segments, including TRBV6-2 and TRBV6-3, could not be told apart with the 87-base-pair reads, so those segments were excluded. When HLA alleles, especially DR and DQ, strongly co-occurred, TCR associations were difficult to assign to individual alleles. HLA typing was unavailable for some donors at each locus, so association tests used only the typed subset. A later analysis reported that several top co-occurrence clusters appeared linked to parvovirus B19, influenza, CMV and Epstein-Barr virus. An earlier analysis of approximately 540 of the donors showed that most TCR beta V segments appeared in productive rearrangements either about 87% or about 30% of the time, which broadly matched IMGT annotations. Roughly uniform sequencing depth across donors was assumed in presence/absence analyses, although this assumption may not hold. In a later analysis, HLA-associated TCR beta chains were found to be more clonally expanded and to have lower generation probabilities than equally common non-associated chains. A further reported finding was that TCR beta sequences accurately predicted the HLA-A and HLA-B alleles for most subjects in the first cohort. The sequencing pipeline was judged likely to have produced a cluster of highly shared sequence variants as a technical artifact. In a later analysis, most CMV-associated TCR beta chains were found to appear HLA-restricted, with HLA associations seemingly driven largely by CMV exposure. An association between a missense DCLRE1C variant and V-gene and J-gene trimming of TCR beta chains was found in a later genetic analysis and replicated in an independent cohort. In vitro tests confirmed that a few of the cytomegalovirus-associated TCR beta chains recognize cytomegalovirus antigens. The classifier was reported to diagnose cytomegalovirus status with high specificity and sensitivity in both the original cohort and the validation cohort. In the study, 150 to 200 TCR beta chains were listed as associated with cytomegalovirus. Because counts were too low, approximately 15 rarely observed V segments, including chromosome 9 orphons, were excluded from the earlier analysis of 500 to 700 of the donors. Most TCR sequences were observed very rarely across donors, whereas some public TCRs were present in many individuals. According to the authors, the approach could potentially be generalized to other disease states and immunological phenotypes. Only TCR beta chains were sequenced in this cohort, and the absence of alpha or paired-chain data limited detectable features.

The CDR3 has 15 amino acids, counting the end cysteine and phenylalanine. Of the read, only the CDR3 DNA is kept; its 45 bases are in frame from base 1. CDR1 is given as SGDLS and CDR2 as YYNGEE, both from the germline V gene. V lost 0 bases and J lost 0 bases, and the count of bases not matched to a germline gene is 0. The cohort consisted of 650 to 700 healthy bone marrow donors. All cohort members were sampled while nominally healthy, although unrecorded immune exposures were likely present. The donor was CMV seronegative and belonged to the group of 352 seronegative cohort members. Every donor gave a peripheral blood sample, and the peripheral blood mononuclear cells from that sample were used for TCR beta sequencing. Genomic DNA was extracted from the blood cell samples with the Qiagen DNeasy Blood Extraction Kit.

The sequenced sample was PBMCs. The source is a female donor in good health and CMV-seronegative. The chain is made from TRBV9 and TRBJ2-1, and TRBD2 aligns with 7 junction nucleotides. CDR3 sequence: CASSVGGGSYNEQFF. The DNA reads as follows: TGTGCCAGCAGCGTAGGCGGGGGCTCCTACAATGAGCAGTTCTTC.